This T cell receptor (beta chain) was obtained from a study of T cell responses to AZD1222 COVID-19 vaccine. General study findings and limits: Mapped onto spike, vaccine-associated CD4 TCRs spanned it and were dominant at 160-218 and 743-854.

With regard to this clone: Antigen: not known.

CDR3 length: 14 amino acids. Germline loops: CDR1 MNHEY, CDR2 SMNVEV (reference sequence). The V end was cut by 8 bases, the J end by 1 base, with 9 bases between. The method was immunoSEQ multiplex PCR; TCRdb's version includes in-frame clones alone and lacks a portion of them. The table records about 160,000 clones, about 90% of them present only once. V usage is TRBV27 and J usage is TRBJ2-6, with D unresolved. Material: peripheral blood, obtained on day 0 of MenACWY control vaccination. The sequence was obtained from an adult in good health. Written as DNA, the CDR3 is TGTGCCAGCTATACAACATCTGGGGCCAACGTCCTGACTTTC. It encodes CASYTTSGANVLTF.